The sequence of this TCR beta chain was determined in a study of early T cells in non-severe SARS-CoV-2 infection. TCRdb called the 5' RACE reads again in MiXCR, with one record for every CDR3 protein. Among about 94,000 distinct CDR3 sequences listed, roughly 13% were seen once. Sequenced material: whole blood. The clonotype originates from an adult who was a healthcare worker with PCR-confirmed SARS-CoV-2 infection or an uninfected control (not recorded which).

CDR3 sequence (DNA): TGCAGCGTTGGAGGACAGGGAAGCTCCTACGAGCAGTACTTC. Its translation is CSVGGQGSSYEQYF. V is TRBV29-1 and J is TRBJ2-7, with TRBD1 matching 8 bases. V shed 4 bases and J 0 bases; nucleotides not matched to a gene: 5. The CDR3 covers 14 residues. The germline gives CDR1 SQVTM, CDR2 ANQGSEA.